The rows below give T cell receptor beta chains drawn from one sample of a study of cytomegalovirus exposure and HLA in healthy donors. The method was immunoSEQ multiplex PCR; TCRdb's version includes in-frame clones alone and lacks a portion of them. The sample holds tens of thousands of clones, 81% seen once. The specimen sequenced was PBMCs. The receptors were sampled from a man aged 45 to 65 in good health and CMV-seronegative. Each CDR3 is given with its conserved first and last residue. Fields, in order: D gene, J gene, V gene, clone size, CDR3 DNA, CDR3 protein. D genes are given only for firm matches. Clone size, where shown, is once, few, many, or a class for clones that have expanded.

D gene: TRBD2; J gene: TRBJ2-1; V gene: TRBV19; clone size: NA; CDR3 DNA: TGTGCCAGTAGTAGGCGGACTAGCGGGAGGTACAATGAGCAGTTCTTC; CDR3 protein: CASSRRTSGRYNEQFF
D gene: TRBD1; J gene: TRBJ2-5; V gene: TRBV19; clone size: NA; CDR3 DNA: TGTGCCAGTAGTATCATGTTGTTCGGGACAGGGGGAGAGACCCAGTACTTC; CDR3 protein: CASSIMLFGTGGETQYF
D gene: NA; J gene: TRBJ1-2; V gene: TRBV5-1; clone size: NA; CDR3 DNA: TGCGCCAGCAGCGAACAAGCGGACTATGGCTACACCTTC; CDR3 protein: CASSEQADYGYTF
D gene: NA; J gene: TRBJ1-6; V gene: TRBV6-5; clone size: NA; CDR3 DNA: TGTGCCAGCACGGCGCAGGGGTATAATTCACCCCTCCACTTT; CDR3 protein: CASTAQGYNSPLHF
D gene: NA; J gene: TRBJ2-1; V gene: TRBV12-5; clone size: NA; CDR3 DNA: TGTGCTAGTGGCGTGGAAGGGGCGACCTTTGGGGAGCAGTTCTTC; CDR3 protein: CASGVEGATFGEQFF
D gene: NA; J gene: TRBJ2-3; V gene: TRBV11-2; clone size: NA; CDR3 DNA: TGTGCCAGCAGCTTAGATGGCTCAGGGAGCACAGATACGCAGTATTTT; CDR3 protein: CASSLDGSGSTDTQYF
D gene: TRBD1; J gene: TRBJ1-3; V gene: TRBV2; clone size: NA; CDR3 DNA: TGTGCCAGCAGTGGGGACAGGGGGCACACCATATATTTT; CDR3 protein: CASSGDRGHTIYF
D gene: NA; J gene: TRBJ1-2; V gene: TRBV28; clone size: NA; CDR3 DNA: TGTGCCAGCAGGGACCCGATGGAGGGGAACTATGGCTACACCTTC; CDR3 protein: CASRDPMEGNYGYTF
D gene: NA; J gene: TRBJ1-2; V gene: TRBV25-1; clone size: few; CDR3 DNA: TGTGCCAGTTCTCGTAATCGTGGCTACACCTTC; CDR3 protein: CASSRNRGYTF
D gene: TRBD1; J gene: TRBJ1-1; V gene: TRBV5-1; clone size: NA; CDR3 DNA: TGCGCCAGCAGCAGGGACAGAAACACTGAAGCTTTCTTT; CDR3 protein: CASSRDRNTEAFF
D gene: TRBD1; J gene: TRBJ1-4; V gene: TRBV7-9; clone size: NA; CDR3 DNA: TGTGCCAGCAGCCATGGGGCGGGACAGCTAAAACTGTTTTTT; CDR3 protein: CASSHGAGQLKLFF
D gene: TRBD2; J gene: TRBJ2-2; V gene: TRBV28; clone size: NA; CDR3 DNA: TGTGCCAGCAAAGGCGGGAGCGACACCGGGGAGCTGTTTTTT; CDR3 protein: CASKGGSDTGELFF
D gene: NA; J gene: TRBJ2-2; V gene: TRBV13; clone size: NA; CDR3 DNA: TGTGCCAGCAGCTCCATAGTAGGGGAGCTGTTTTTT; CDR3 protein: CASSSIVGELFF
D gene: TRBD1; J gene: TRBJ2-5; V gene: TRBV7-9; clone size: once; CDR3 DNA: TGTGCCAGCAGCTTAGGTGGCAGGGGGCAAATGAGCCAGTACTTC; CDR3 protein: CASSLGGRGQMSQYF
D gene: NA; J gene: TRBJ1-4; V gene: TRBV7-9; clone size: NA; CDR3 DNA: TGTGCCAGCAGTTCAGGGGTGACGACTGAAAAACTGTTTTTT; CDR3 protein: CASSSGVTTEKLFF
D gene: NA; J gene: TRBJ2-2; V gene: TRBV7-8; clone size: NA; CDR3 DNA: TGTGCCAGCAGCCCTGGTCTGACTGGAGCTGACACCGGGGAGCTGTTTTTT; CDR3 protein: CASSPGLTGADTGELFF